This entry concerns a single T cell receptor (beta chain). Its antigen is as yet unknown. The data are from a study of cytomegalovirus exposure and HLA in healthy donors. About the research overall: Unique TCRs numbering some 80 million, obtained from HLA-typed donors, made up an early data release.

PCR used 60 Vbeta primers and 13 Jbeta primers. The table came from immunoSEQ multiplex PCR; TCRdb's copy has only in-frame clones and leaves some out. The table shows over 120,000 clones, with 75% to 90% occurring only once. Study results and limitations: When presence/absence was analysed, sequencing depth was taken to be roughly uniform across donors. When a later analysis compared HLA-associated TCR beta chains with equally common others, the HLA-associated chains turned out to be more clonally expanded and to have lower generation probabilities. Later work found that TCR association rates differed between HLA loci; DRB1 had the most and HLA-C the fewest.

This TCR was recovered from a woman in her twenties or thirties in good health and CMV-seronegative. The sample consisted of PBMCs.

The CDR3: CASSAYSGARTRNEQFF. The CDR3 DNA sequence: TGTGCCAGCAGCGCTTATAGCGGGGCGCGAACTCGAAATGAGCAGTTCTTC. The J gene is TRBJ2-1, the V gene TRBV21-1; the DNA was not compared with TRBD2, the D call given in the table. TRBV21-1 is reported as a pseudogene. The CDR3 is 17 residues long.